Below are 10 T cell receptor beta chains sequenced from a single sample in a study of shared clonotypes between healthy human individuals. Generated by immunoSEQ multiplex PCR, the TCRdb table keeps only in-frame clones and is missing some. The sample records under 600,000 clones, about 96% being singletons. The specimen was naive CD4+ T cells sorted from blood. Specified subset: CD45RA+ positively selected. Receptors were obtained from a woman under 40 in good health.

The gene calls are TRBV29-1 and TRBJ1-2; 8 bases line up with TRBD1. Germline V CDR1 and CDR2: SQVTM, ANQGSEA. CDR3 length: 13 residues. The V segment lost 7 bases and the J segment 5 bases; nucleotides outside the gene matches: 9. CDR3 DNA sequence: TGCAGCGCCTCGGACAGGGCCTATTATGGCTACACCTTC. Translating it yields CSASDRAYYGYTF.

The chain is built from TRBV6-1 and TRBJ2-7; 7 bases map to TRBD1. The CDR3 length is 14 residues. V was pared by 6 bases and J by 3 bases, with 8 bases of the junction left unmatched. Germline V gene data show CDR1 as MNHNS and CDR2 as SASEGT. CDR3 loop: CASRNRGHHYEQYF. In nucleotides, the CDR3 is TGTGCCAGCAGGAACAGGGGACACCACTACGAGCAGTACTTC.

V gene TRBV5-1 combines with J gene TRBJ1-5; 9 nucleotides line up with TRBD1. This CDR3 is 15 amino acids long. Germline V lookup: CDR1 SGHRS, CDR2 YFSETQ. Germline trimming cut 3 bases from V and 1 base from J; bases unmatched to any gene: 2. In DNA form, the CDR3 reads TGCGCCAGCAGCTACAGGGGGCTAAGCAATCAGCCCCAGCATTTT. Translation gives CASSYRGLSNQPQHF.

A word on this clone: The sample holds other DNA sequences that translate to the same CDR3. The chain carries TRBV28 and TRBJ2-7, with D unclear. Germline V gene lookup returns CDR1 MDHEN and CDR2 SYDVKM. The CDR3 covers 12 residues. V was clipped by 4 bases and J by 4 bases, with 8 bases between them. This chain's CDR3 is CASSSGGYEQYF. CDR3 nucleotides: TGTGCCAGCAGTTCCGGTGGGTACGAGCAGTACTTC.

The rearrangement uses TRBV11-2 and TRBJ2-3, with TRBD2 matching 13 bases. Germline CDR1 is SGHAT and CDR2 is FQNNGV. Trimming at V came to 0 bases and at J to 11 bases, leaving 5 bases not matched to a gene. This CDR3 comprises 15 residues. The CDR3 nucleotides read TGTGCCAGCAGCTTAGATCAACTAGCGGGAGGGGAGCAGTATTTT. Amino acid sequence: CASSLDQLAGGEQYF. The whole variable domain, remainder taken from reference TRBV11-2 and TRBJ2-3, is EAGVAQSPRYKIIEKRQSVAFWCNPISGHATLYWYQQILGQGPKLLIQFQNNGVVDDSQLPKDRFSAERLKGVDSTLKIQPAKLEDSAVYLCASSLDQLAGGEQYFGPGTRLTVL.

This chain joins TRBV28 and TRBJ2-7, with D unresolved. Trimming left V 6 bases short and J 2 bases short, with 14 bases between. Germline V gene sequence: CDR1 MDHEN, CDR2 SYDVKM. CDR3 length: 14 residues. The CDR3 spells CASSNRSWPYEQYF. CDR3 sequence (DNA): TGTGCCAGCAGCAATCGGAGTTGGCCCTACGAGCAGTACTTC.

This chain connects TRBV28 to TRBJ2-7; 15 bases are a match to TRBD2. This CDR3 is built from 18 residues. V lost 6 bases and J lost 0; bases outside the gene matches: 9. Germline loops: CDR1 MDHEN, CDR2 SYDVKM. The DNA for the CDR3 is TGTGCCAGCAGACGGGGACTAGCGGGGGGAAGGCTCTCCTACGAGCAGTACTTC. As protein: CASRRGLAGGRLSYEQYF. The full variable domain, in which reference TRBV28 and TRBJ2-7 provide the parts outside the CDR3, is DVKVTQSSRYLVKRTGEKVFLECVQDMDHENMFWYRQDPGLGLRLIYFSYDVKMKEKGDIPEGYSVSREKKERFSLILESASTNQTSMYLCASRRGLAGGRLSYEQYFGPGTRLTVT.

V is TRBV29-1 and J is TRBJ2-3; D perhaps matches TRBD2 (6 bases). Trimming removed 1 base from V and 4 bases from J, with 9 bases in between. Germline V gene lookup returns CDR1 SQVTM and CDR2 ANQGSEA. The CDR3 contains 13 residues. This chain's CDR3 is CSVEVTGADTQYF. As DNA, the CDR3 is TGCAGCGTTGAAGTCACGGGGGCAGATACGCAGTATTTT.

This chain connects TRBV29-1 to TRBJ2-7, with no clear D. The CDR3 has 11 residues. Germline V lookup: CDR1 SQVTM, CDR2 ANQGSEA. The V and J ends lost 4 bases and 1 base respectively, with 5 bases between them. The CDR3 DNA reads as TGCAGCGTTGTACTGTCCTACGAGCAGTACTTC. The encoded protein is CSVVLSYEQYF.

The chain carries TRBV14 and TRBJ2-1; D is perhaps TRBD2 (5 bases). V was cut by 4 bases and J by 4 bases, with 14 bases left in between. Germline V CDR1 and CDR2: SGHDN, FVKESK. The CDR3 sequence is 15 residues long. The CDR3 bases are TGTGCCAGCAGCCTGGGAGAGGCGGCTTACAATGAGCAGTTCTTC. Encoded protein: CASSLGEAAYNEQFF.